These T cell receptor beta chains were read from a single sample in a study of T cells expressing NK-cell markers. From its re-call of the 5' RACE reads, TCRdb lists each CDR3 protein once, without DNA. Here the sample table reports hundreds of thousands of distinct CDR3 sequences. Sequenced material: blood T cells: a sorted CD56 or NKG2C T cell subset, CD4+ or CD8+ T cells, or bulk PBMC T cells (not recorded which). The receptors shown here come from a man aged 18 to 30 in good health. Both conserved end residues are part of each CDR3. Fields, in order: V gene, J gene, CDR3 protein.

V gene: TRBV6-5
J gene: TRBJ2-1
CDR3 protein: CASSYAASGINEQFF

V gene: TRBV12-3/TRBV12-4
J gene: TRBJ2-1
CDR3 protein: CASSPPGPSYNEQFF

V gene: TRBV5-5
J gene: TRBJ2-2
CDR3 protein: CASSLVGGRGTGELFF

V gene: TRBV30
J gene: TRBJ2-1
CDR3 protein: CAWSVGGSGYNEQFF

V gene: TRBV7-2
J gene: TRBJ2-2
CDR3 protein: CASSLGPGQSTGELFF

V gene: TRBV12-5
J gene: TRBJ2-3
CDR3 protein: CASGLDRGGASTDTQYF

V gene: TRBV7-2
J gene: TRBJ2-5
CDR3 protein: CASSLDPGPQETQYF

V gene: TRBV6-1
J gene: TRBJ1-4
CDR3 protein: CATSRDINEKLFF

V gene: TRBV7-2
J gene: TRBJ2-7
CDR3 protein: CASSLAKDRFRYEQYF

V gene: TRBV4-2
J gene: TRBJ2-2
CDR3 protein: CASSQQTSGNTGELFF

V gene: TRBV27
J gene: TRBJ1-2
CDR3 protein: CACGSPLANYGYTF

V gene: TRBV10-3
J gene: TRBJ2-5
CDR3 protein: CAIRRGEETQYF

V gene: TRBV20-1
J gene: TRBJ2-1
CDR3 protein: CSASWTGFSGQFF

V gene: TRBV7-6
J gene: TRBJ2-2
CDR3 protein: CASSLAVRELATGELFF

V gene: TRBV6-1
J gene: TRBJ2-1
CDR3 protein: CASSRDPRGEQFF

V gene: TRBV11-2
J gene: TRBJ2-1
CDR3 protein: CASSLGGTPQFF

V gene: TRBV12-3/TRBV12-4
J gene: TRBJ2-3
CDR3 protein: CATEQWREKGADTQYF

V gene: TRBV27
J gene: TRBJ2-7
CDR3 protein: CASGQGGEGYEQYF

V gene: TRBV28
J gene: TRBJ1-2
CDR3 protein: CASSPSGKAVGGYTF

V gene: TRBV11-2
J gene: TRBJ2-5
CDR3 protein: CASSSLGGRGETQYF

V gene: TRBV20-1
J gene: TRBJ2-7
CDR3 protein: CSASPSGRTYEQYF

V gene: TRBV20-1
J gene: TRBJ2-5
CDR3 protein: CSARAQGITGTSGIEETQYF

V gene: TRBV5-1
J gene: TRBJ2-1
CDR3 protein: CASSLGGARSYNEQFF

V gene: TRBV20-1
J gene: TRBJ2-7
CDR3 protein: CSARELGNSYEQYF

V gene: TRBV25-1
J gene: TRBJ2-1
CDR3 protein: CASTGQGYNEQFF

V gene: TRBV27
J gene: TRBJ2-1
CDR3 protein: CASSSTDPNEQFF

V gene: TRBV27
J gene: TRBJ2-7
CDR3 protein: CASSFVPLRTGSNEQYF

V gene: TRBV10-2
J gene: TRBJ2-3
CDR3 protein: CASPWTGGAADTQYF

V gene: TRBV7-8
J gene: TRBJ1-2
CDR3 protein: CASSLGPGAYGYTF

V gene: TRBV5-6
J gene: TRBJ2-6
CDR3 protein: CASSFKGGSGANVLTF

V gene: TRBV20-1
J gene: TRBJ2-5
CDR3 protein: CSAGPGETQYF

V gene: TRBV4-1
J gene: TRBJ1-5
CDR3 protein: CASSRLQGVEQPQHF

V gene: TRBV12-3/TRBV12-4
J gene: TRBJ1-1
CDR3 protein: CASSWDRERAEAFF

V gene: TRBV29-1
J gene: TRBJ1-1
CDR3 protein: CSVGDRAWTEAFF

V gene: TRBV7-2
J gene: TRBJ1-1
CDR3 protein: CASSLVGGSPNTEAFF

V gene: TRBV29-1
J gene: TRBJ2-2
CDR3 protein: CSVDGWGSRLGELFF

V gene: TRBV25-1
J gene: TRBJ1-1
CDR3 protein: CASSESGSAEAFF

V gene: TRBV12-3/TRBV12-4
J gene: TRBJ1-2
CDR3 protein: CASTRTAAGYTF

V gene: TRBV29-1
J gene: TRBJ1-3
CDR3 protein: CSVEDGRGNTIYF

V gene: TRBV30
J gene: TRBJ2-3
CDR3 protein: CAWSRVSFTDTQYF

V gene: TRBV7-2
J gene: TRBJ2-4
CDR3 protein: CASSLVATGGRKNIQYF

V gene: TRBV7-6
J gene: TRBJ1-1
CDR3 protein: CASSPTMPGDMAFF

V gene: TRBV6-2/TRBV6-3
J gene: TRBJ2-5
CDR3 protein: CASSYLAEIQETQYF